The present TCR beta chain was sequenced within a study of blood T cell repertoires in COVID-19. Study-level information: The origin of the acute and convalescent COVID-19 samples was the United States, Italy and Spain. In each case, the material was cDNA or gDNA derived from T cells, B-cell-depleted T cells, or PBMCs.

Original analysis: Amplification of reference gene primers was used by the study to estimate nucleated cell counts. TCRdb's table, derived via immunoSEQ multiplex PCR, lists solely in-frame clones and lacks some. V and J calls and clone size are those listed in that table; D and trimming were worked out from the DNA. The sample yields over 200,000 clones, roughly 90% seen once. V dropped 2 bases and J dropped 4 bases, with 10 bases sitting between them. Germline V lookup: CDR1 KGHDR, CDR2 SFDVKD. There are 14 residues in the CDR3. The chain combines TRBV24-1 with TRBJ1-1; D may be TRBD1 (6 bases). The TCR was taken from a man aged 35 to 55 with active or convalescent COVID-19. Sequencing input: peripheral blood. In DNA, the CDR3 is TGTGCCACCAGTGATTCCCACAGGGCCACTGAAGCTTTCTTT. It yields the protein CATSDSHRATEAFF.